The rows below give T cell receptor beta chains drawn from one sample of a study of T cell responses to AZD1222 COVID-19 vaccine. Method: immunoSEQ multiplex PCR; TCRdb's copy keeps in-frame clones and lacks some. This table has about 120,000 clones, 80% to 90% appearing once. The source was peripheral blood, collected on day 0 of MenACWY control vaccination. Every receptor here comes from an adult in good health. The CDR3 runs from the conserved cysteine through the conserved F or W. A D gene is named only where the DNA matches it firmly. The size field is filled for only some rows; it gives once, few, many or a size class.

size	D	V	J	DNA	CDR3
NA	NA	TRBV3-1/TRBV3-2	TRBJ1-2	TGTGCCAGCAGTCGACAGGAGGGCTATGGCTACACCTTC	CASSRQEGYGYTF
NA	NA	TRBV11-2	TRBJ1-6	TGTGCCAGCAGCCTCCTAGGGGGGGATAATTCACCCCTCCACTTT	CASSLLGGDNSPLHF
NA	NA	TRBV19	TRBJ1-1	TGTGCCAGTAGTATGGGGGCGAACATGAACACTGAAGCTTTCTTT	CASSMGANMNTEAFF
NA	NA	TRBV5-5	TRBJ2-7	TGTGCCAGCAGCTTGCTTCAGGAAGGAAACGAGCAGTACTTC	CASSLLQEGNEQYF
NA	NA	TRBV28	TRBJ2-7	TGTGCCAGCAGTCGGACAGGTGGGCCGCGGGGCGAGCAGTACTTC	CASSRTGGPRGEQYF
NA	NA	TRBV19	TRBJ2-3	TGTGCCAGTAGTATATTGGGCACAGATACGCAGTATTTT	CASSILGTDTQYF
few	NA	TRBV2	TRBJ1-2	TGTGCCAGCAGTGATCAGGGGCCAAGATATGGCTACACCTTC	CASSDQGPRYGYTF
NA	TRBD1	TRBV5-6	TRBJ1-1	TGTGCCAGCAGCCACCGGCGACAGGGGGAAGCTTTCTTT	CASSHRRQGEAFF
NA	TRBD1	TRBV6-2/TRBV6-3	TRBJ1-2	TGTGCCAGCAGTTACGACAGGGGCTACTATGGCTACACCTTC	CASSYDRGYYGYTF
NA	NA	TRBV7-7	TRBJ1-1	TGTGCTAGCAGCTTGGCCGGGACACCGAACACTGAAGCTTTCTTT	CASSLAGTPNTEAFF
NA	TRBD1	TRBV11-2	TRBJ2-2	TGTGCCAGCAGCCCCAGGACAGGGTTGGGGGAGCTGTTTTTT	CASSPRTGLGELFF
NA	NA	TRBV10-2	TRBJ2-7	TGCGCCAGCAGGACGACAGGCCGGTACGAGCAGTACTTC	CASRTTGRYEQYF
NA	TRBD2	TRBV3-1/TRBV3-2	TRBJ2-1	TGTGCCAGCAGCCCGCCAAGCGGGGCAAGCTCCTACAATGAGCAGTTCTTC	CASSPPSGASSYNEQFF
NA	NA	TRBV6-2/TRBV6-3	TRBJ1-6	TGTGCCAGCAGCGAGGGAGGTTCACCCCTCCACTTT	CASSEGGSPLHF
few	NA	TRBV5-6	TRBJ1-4	TGTGCCAGCAGCCATCAGTTATCCAATAATGAAAAACTGTTTTTT	CASSHQLSNNEKLFF
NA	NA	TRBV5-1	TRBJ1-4	TGCGCCAGCAGCCTGGCTGGACTGACAACTAATGAAAAACTGTTTTTT	CASSLAGLTTNEKLFF
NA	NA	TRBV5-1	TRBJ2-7	TGCGCCAGCAGCTTGGATGCAAACCCTGCCTACGAGCAGTACTTC	CASSLDANPAYEQYF
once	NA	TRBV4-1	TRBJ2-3	TGCGCCAGCAGCCAAGGGAATAGCGGTGGGAATACGCAGTATTTT	CASSQGNSGGNTQYF
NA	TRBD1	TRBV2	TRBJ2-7	TGTGCCAGCCTCCGGGACAGGGGGCCCTACGAGCAGTACTTC	CASLRDRGPYEQYF
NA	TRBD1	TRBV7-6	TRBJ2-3	TGTGCCAGCAGGACGGGACAGGGATTGACAGATACGCAGTATTTT	CASRTGQGLTDTQYF
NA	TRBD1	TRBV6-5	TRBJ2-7	TGTGCCAGCAACAGCTACAGGGGCGAGCAGTACTTC	CASNSYRGEQYF
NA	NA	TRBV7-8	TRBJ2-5	TGTGCCAGCAGCTTAGTTTTTGGGCAGAGAGAGACCCAGTACTTC	CASSLVFGQRETQYF
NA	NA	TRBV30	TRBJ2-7	TGTGCCTGGAGTGGGGTTAAATGGGACGAGCAGTACTTC	CAWSGVKWDEQYF
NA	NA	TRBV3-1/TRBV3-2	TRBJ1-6	TGTGCCAGCAGCCAACAAAAAGCAACAGGGTTCCATTCACCCCTCCACTTT	CASSQQKATGFHSPLHF
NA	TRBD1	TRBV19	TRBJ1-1	TGTGCCAGTAGTATAACAGGGGCACGGAACACTGAAGCTTTCTTT	CASSITGARNTEAFF
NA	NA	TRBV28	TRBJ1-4	TGTGCCAGCTTAAGGGGCAGCCAAACTAATGAAAAACTGTTTTTT	CASLRGSQTNEKLFF
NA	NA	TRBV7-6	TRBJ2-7	TGTGCCAGCAGCCGCCAGGGACTCCCTCTTGAGCAGTACTTC	CASSRQGLPLEQYF
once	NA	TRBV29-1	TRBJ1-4	TGCAGCGCCAGGGGCATCGGTGAAAAACTGTTTTTT	CSARGIGEKLFF
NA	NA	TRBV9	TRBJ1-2	TGTGCCAGCAGCGTAGCCCCGGCAGGGTCGGGAGGCTACACCTTC	CASSVAPAGSGGYTF
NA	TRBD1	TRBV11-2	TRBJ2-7	TGTGCCAGCAGCTGGTCGGACAGGGCCGTCTCCTACGAGCAGTACTTC	CASSWSDRAVSYEQYF
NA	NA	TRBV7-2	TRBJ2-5	TGTGCCAGCAGCTTATTAAGGGAGACCCAGTACTTC	CASSLLRETQYF
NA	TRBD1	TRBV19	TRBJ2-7	TGTGCCAGCAAATCCGGGACAGGGACGAGGCACGAGCAGTACTTC	CASKSGTGTRHEQYF
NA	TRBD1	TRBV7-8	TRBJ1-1	TGTGCCAGCAGCTCCGGACAGGGGGCAAGATTGAACACTGAAGCTTTCTTT	CASSSGQGARLNTEAFF
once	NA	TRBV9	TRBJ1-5	TGTGCCAGCAGCGTAGGCTGGGGCAATCAGCCCCAGCATTTT	CASSVGWGNQPQHF
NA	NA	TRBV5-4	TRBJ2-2	TGTGCCAGCAGCTTGGCCGCCGGGGGCGACTCCGGGGAGCTGTTTTTT	CASSLAAGGDSGELFF
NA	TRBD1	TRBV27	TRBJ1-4	TGTGCCAGCAGCTTAGGGGGACAGGGCGATGAAAAACTGTTTTTT	CASSLGGQGDEKLFF
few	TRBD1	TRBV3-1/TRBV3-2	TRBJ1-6	TGTGCCAGCAGCCCGGGACAGGGGCGGTCACCCCTCCACTTT	CASSPGQGRSPLHF
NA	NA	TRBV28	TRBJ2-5	TGTGCCAGCGACGGTCGAATCCAAGAGACCCAGTACTTC	CASDGRIQETQYF
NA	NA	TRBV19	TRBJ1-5	TGTGCCAGTACTAGGGGTTCGAGTTATAGCAATCAGCCCCAGCATTTT	CASTRGSSYSNQPQHF
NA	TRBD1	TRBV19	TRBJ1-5	TGTGCCAGTAACCCTGGGACAGGTAGCAATCAGCCCCAGCATTTT	CASNPGTGSNQPQHF
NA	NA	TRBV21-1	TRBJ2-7	TGTGCCAGCAGCGCGGGACAGGGGGAGTCCTACGAGCAGTACTTC	CASSAGQGESYEQYF
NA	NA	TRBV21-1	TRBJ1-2	TGTGCCAGCAGTACCGGGACACCCAAGGGAGACTATGGCTACACCTTC	CASSTGTPKGDYGYTF
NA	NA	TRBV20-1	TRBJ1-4	TGCAGTGCTAGTCACCGGGGGCGAGGGGAAAAACTGTTTTTT	CSASHRGRGEKLFF
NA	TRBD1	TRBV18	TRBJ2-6	TGTGCCAGCTCACCCTACAGACAGGGTGGGCCCTCTGGGGCCAACGTCCTGACTTTC	CASSPYRQGGPSGANVLTF
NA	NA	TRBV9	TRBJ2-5	TGTGCCAGCAGCGTATTTGAAGGGTACAAAGAGACCCAGTACTTC	CASSVFEGYKETQYF
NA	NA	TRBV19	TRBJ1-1	TGTGCCAGTAGTATAGATGGGGTCTCTGACACTGAAGCTTTCTTT	CASSIDGVSDTEAFF
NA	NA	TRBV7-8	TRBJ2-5	TGTGCCAGCAGCTTAGATGAGGCACAAGAGACCCAGTACTTC	CASSLDEAQETQYF
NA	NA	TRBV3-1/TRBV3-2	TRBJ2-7	TGTGCCAGCAGCCAGCGGCGGGGATCCTACGAGCAGTACTTC	CASSQRRGSYEQYF
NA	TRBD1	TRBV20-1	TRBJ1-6	TGCAGTGCTAGTATCGACAGGGGGTTGAATTCACCCCTCCACTTT	CSASIDRGLNSPLHF
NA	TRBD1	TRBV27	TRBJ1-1	TGTGCCAGCAGTCACGGGGGACAGAAGAACACTGAAGCTTTCTTT	CASSHGGQKNTEAFF
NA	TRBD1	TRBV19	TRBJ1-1	TGTGCCAGTAGTAGACAGGGGGCTTCGACCACTGAAGCTTTCTTT	CASSRQGASTTEAFF
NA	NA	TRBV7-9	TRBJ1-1	TGTGCCAGCAGCTCCCCGCACGCCGCTGAAGCTTTCTTT	CASSSPHAAEAFF
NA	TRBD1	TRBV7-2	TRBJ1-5	TGTGCCAGCAGCTCACGTACGGGACAGAGCAATCAGCCCCAGCATTTT	CASSSRTGQSNQPQHF
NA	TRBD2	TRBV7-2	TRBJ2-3	TGTGCCAGCAGCCTCACTAGCGGTGCCAGCACAGATACGCAGTATTTT	CASSLTSGASTDTQYF